The text below deals with one TCR beta chain. Its target is not known. CD4+ T cells from unexposed donors were obtained before the COVID-19 pandemic (2011-2018). After more than eight days of culture, CD4+ T cells were isolated. On days 3 and 7, cultures got half fresh IL-2 medium. The data belong to a study of CD4 T cells in relation to SARS-CoV-2 and coronaviruses. Study in general: Controls used an HIV-1 Nef peptide pool or no peptide. Crossreactive spike epitopes shared across donors were mapped to their HLA restriction. Overall study findings and caveats: In roughly 60% of donors, memory CD4+ clonotypes crossrecognized SARS-CoV-2 and at least one common cold coronavirus spike.

The CDR3 has 15 residues. Trimming at V came to 3 bases and at J to 8 bases, leaving 9 bases not matched to a gene. Germline CDR1 and CDR2: SGHVS and FQNEAQ. Only in-frame clones appear in the TCRdb table, and some are missing; sequencing was by immunoSEQ multiplex PCR. Of around 23,000 clones in the sample, 75% to 85% were seen once. Material: CD4+ T cells from PBMCs, cultured in vitro. The chain uses TRBV7-8 and TRBJ1-4, with 7 bases fitting TRBD1. The sequence came from a human donor in good health. In DNA form, the CDR3 reads TGTGCCAGCAGCTTGGCCCCGGGACAGAACGAAAAACTGTTTTTT. Its protein product is CASSLAPGQNEKLFF. Variable domain in full (rest from reference TRBV7-8 and TRBJ1-4): GAGVSQSPRYKVAKRGQDVALRCDPISGHVSLFWYQQALGQGPEFLTYFQNEAQLDKSGLPSDRFFAERPEGSVSTLKIQRTQQEDSAVYLCASSLAPGQNEKLFFGSGTQLSVL.